One sample yielded the 11 T cell receptor beta chains listed below, sequenced in a study of T cells in narcolepsy. Libraries were prepared by immunoSEQ multiplex PCR; TCRdb keeps only in-frame clonotypes and omits some of them. This sample has some 24,000 clones; around 85% occur once, and the top ten carry roughly 1.4%. Sequenced material: CD45RA- memory CD4+ T cells from PBMCs. Receptors originate from a human donor with narcolepsy.

The chain recombines TRBV9 with TRBJ2-5, with 10 bases lining up with TRBD2. J lost 4 bases, V lost 4 bases, and 7 bases had no gene match. CDR1 is SGDLS and CDR2 is YYNGEE in the germline V gene. The CDR3 runs to 15 residues. The CDR3 protein is CASSILAGEAETQYF. DNA for the CDR3: TGTGCCAGCAGCATCCTAGCGGGAGAGGCAGAGACCCAGTACTTC.

The genes are TRBV29-1 and TRBJ2-5; 10 nucleotides match TRBD1. In germline, CDR1 is SQVTM, CDR2 ANQGSEA. There are 12 residues in the CDR3. V was clipped by 2 bases and J by 10 bases; unmatched bases: 4. As DNA, the CDR3 is TGCAGCGTTGAACGGACAGGGGGGGACCAGTACTTC. Translation: CSVERTGGDQYF.

The rearrangement joins TRBV2 to TRBJ2-1, with TRBD2 matching over 7 bases. Germline V gene data show CDR1 as SNHLY and CDR2 as FYNNEI. CDR3 size: 15 residues. J gave up 9 bases and V 0 bases, and 8 bases lay outside the gene matches. The DNA of the CDR3 is TGTGCCAGCAGTGAAGCGCGGCGGGAGACGGGTGAGCAGTTCTTC. This encodes CASSEARRETGEQFF.

This rearrangement joins TRBV9 to TRBJ2-1; possible D gene TRBD2, 5 bases. The V gene lost 7 bases and the J gene lost 9 bases, with 23 bases spanning the gap. This CDR3 comprises 15 residues. Germline CDR1 and CDR2: SGDLS and YYNGEE. The CDR3 bases are TGTGCCAGCGGATTGGATAGCGCCAACTGGGGTGAGCAGTTCTTC. It specifies CASGLDSANWGEQFF. Using reference TRBV9 and TRBJ2-1 for the parts outside the CDR3, the full variable domain is DSGVTQTPKHLITATGQRVTLRCSPRSGDLSVYWYQQSLDQGLQFLIQYYNGEERAKGNILERFSAQQFPDLHSELNLSSLELGDSALYFCASGLDSANWGEQFFGPGTRLTVL.

The sample holds a few counts of this clone. V usage is TRBV11-2 and J usage is TRBJ2-1, with D maybe TRBD2 (6 bases). The CDR3 runs to 15 residues. V lost 5 bases and J 3 bases, leaving 14 bases between the germline ends. CDR1 is SGHAT, CDR2 FQNNGV, per germline. CDR3 residues: CASSRSGQYYNEQFF. The CDR3 DNA is TGTGCCAGCAGCCGTAGCGGCCAGTACTACAATGAGCAGTTCTTC.

This clone was counted between two and nine times. The J gene is TRBJ1-1, the V gene TRBV19; TRBD1 matches at 8 bases. The CDR3 loop spans 13 amino acids. Germline V CDR1 and CDR2: LNHDA, SQIVND (reference sequence). V dropped 3 bases and J dropped 8; count of bases not matched to a gene: 5. CDR3 nucleotide sequence: TGTGCCAGTAGTATCTCGGACAGGGCCGAAGCTTTCTTT. This translates into CASSISDRAEAFF.

The chain recombines TRBV9 with TRBJ2-1, with unresolved D. Trimming removed 0 bases at V and 4 bases at J, with 8 bases between. Germline V gives CDR1 SGDLS, CDR2 YYNGEE. This CDR3 spans 14 amino acids. CDR3 DNA: TGTGCCAGCAGCGTAGCCTCTGTGTACAATGAGCAGTTCTTC. The encoded protein is CASSVASVYNEQFF.

The rearrangement joins TRBV27 to TRBJ1-5; tentatively, D is TRBD1 (5 bases). The V and J ends lost 3 bases and 4 bases respectively, with 10 bases between them. The CDR3 sequence is 14 residues long. Germline CDR1 and CDR2: MNHEY and SMNVEV (reference sequence). The CDR3 here is CASSLGRGNQPQHF. The CDR3 region has the DNA TGTGCCAGCAGTTTGGGGCGGGGAAATCAGCCCCAGCATTTT.

The chain joins TRBV29-1 to TRBJ1-6; D gene ambiguous. V lost 7 bases, J lost 5 bases, and 18 bases lay in between. The CDR3 runs 15 residues. Germline-derived CDR1 and CDR2 are SQVTM and ANQGSEA. The CDR3 DNA follows: TGCAGCGCATCGGGGATGGGCACAGATAATTCACCCCTCCACTTT. Amino acids: CSASGMGTDNSPLHF.

In DNA form, the CDR3 reads TGTGCCAGTAGTTGGACTAGCGTCTCCTACGAGCAGTACTTC. Translation gives CASSWTSVSYEQYF. The rearrangement links TRBV19 to TRBJ2-7; the match to TRBD2 covers 9 bases. Trimming removed 5 bases from V and 0 bases from J; junction bases left unmatched: 2. Germline V gene sequence: CDR1 LNHDA, CDR2 SQIVND (reference sequence). The CDR3 contains 14 residues.

V is TRBV19 and J is TRBJ2-3, with 9 nucleotides matching TRBD1. Per germline, CDR1 LNHDA and CDR2 SQIVND (reference sequence). Unmatched junction bases numbered 7, after V lost 5 bases and J lost 4 bases. The length of the CDR3 is 15 residues. The CDR3 DNA reads TGTGCCAGTAGTTTGGGACAGGGAGTTCCAGATACGCAGTATTTT. Translating it yields CASSLGQGVPDTQYF.